These T cell receptor beta chains were read from a single sample in a study of tumor-infiltrating lymphocytes in oesophageal squamous cell carcinoma. TCRdb ran MiXCR on the PCR reads and lists one entry per CDR3 protein. Of some 12,000 distinct CDR3 sequences in the sample, less than 70% were seen once. Sequences were obtained from esophageal tumor tissue. These receptors came from a male donor with esophageal squamous cell carcinoma. CDR3s include the opening cysteine and the closing phenylalanine or tryptophan. The D gene is left open where the match is weak. The listing skips clone size in some rows; elsewhere it reads once, few, many or a size class.

>TRBJ2-5|large|TRBD2|TRBV12-5
CASGFGLAYQETQYF
TGTGCTAGTGGTTTCGGACTAGCGTACCAAGAGACCCAGTACTTC
>TRBJ2-1|-|TRBD2|TRBV7-6
CASSPRTSGEQFF
TGTGCTAGCAGCCCTAGGACTAGCGGTGAGCAGTTCTTC
>TRBJ2-1|-|-|TRBV10-3
CAISELPRDPNEQFF
TGTGCCATCAGTGAGCTGCCGCGGGACCCCAATGAGCAGTTCTTC
>TRBJ1-2|-|-|TRBV7-2
CASSPMLGQLGYTF
TGTGCCAGCAGCCCGATGTTGGGACAATTGGGGTACACCTTC
>TRBJ2-1|-|-|TRBV6-4
CASRRGGYNEQFF
TGTGCCAGCAGGCGGGGTGGATACAATGAGCAGTTCTTC
>TRBJ2-5|medium-sized|TRBD2|TRBV6-1
CASTSGQETQYF
TGTGCCAGCACTAGCGGCCAAGAGACCCAGTACTTC
>TRBJ2-1|-|-|TRBV11-2
CASSSGFHNEQFF
TGTGCCAGCAGCTCCGGGTTCCACAATGAGCAGTTCTTC
>TRBJ2-1|-|-|TRBV7-6
CASSLVGSYNEQFF
TGTGCCAGCAGCTTAGTCGGCTCCTACAATGAGCAGTTCTTC
>TRBJ2-2|many|TRBD1|TRBV11-1
CASSLASGGLTGELFF
TGTGCCAGCAGCTTAGCTTCAGGGGGCCTCACCGGGGAGCTGTTTTTT
>TRBJ2-5|-|-|TRBV19
CASSPRQVQETQYF
TGTGCCAGTAGTCCCCGACAGGTTCAAGAGACCCAGTACTTC
>TRBJ2-3|-|-|TRBV12-3/TRBV12-4
CASSFSSGTDTQYF
TGTGCCAGCAGTTTTAGTAGCGGCACAGATACGCAGTATTTT
>TRBJ2-5|-|TRBD2|TRBV10-3
CAISESPGRQETQYF
TGTGCCATCAGTGAATCCCCCGGGAGGCAAGAGACCCAGTACTTC
>TRBJ2-3|-|TRBD1|TRBV5-6
CASSLSGRGPDTQYF
TGTGCCAGCAGCTTGTCGGGCAGGGGGCCAGATACGCAGTATTTT
>TRBJ2-7|-|TRBD1|TRBV5-4
CASSSSGQAYEQYF
TGTGCCAGCAGCTCATCGGGACAGGCCTACGAGCAGTACTTC
>TRBJ2-4|-|-|TRBV10-1
CASSEGGYPAKNIQYF
TGCGCCAGCAGTGAAGGAGGGTACCCAGCCAAAAACATTCAGTACTTC
>TRBJ2-7|-|TRBD2|TRBV11-2
CASNMDSWLAGSVEQYF
TGTGCCAGCAACATGGACTCATGGTTAGCGGGATCCGTTGAGCAGTACTTC
>TRBJ2-5|-|TRBD1|TRBV7-6
CASSPTGGGETQYF
TGTGCTAGCAGCCCGACAGGGGGAGGAGAGACCCAGTACTTC
>TRBJ2-6|few|-|TRBV28
CASSIVAGANVLTF
TGTGCCAGCAGTATAGTGGCTGGGGCCAACGTCCTGACTTTC
>TRBJ2-1|large|-|TRBV11-3
CASSRLGSSYNEQFF
TGTGCCAGCAGCCGACTAGGGAGCTCCTACAATGAGCAGTTCTTC
>TRBJ2-7|once|-|TRBV7-3
CASSLSASSEQYF
TGTGCCAGCAGCTTAAGCGCTAGTTCCGAGCAGTACTTC
>TRBJ2-1|many|TRBD2|TRBV28
CASRKLGGGGNEQFF
TGTGCCAGCAGAAAACTCGGTGGCGGGGGTAATGAGCAGTTCTTC
>TRBJ2-7|few|-|TRBV20-1
CSARDLEGREQYF
TGCAGTGCTAGAGATCTCGAGGGGCGGGAGCAGTACTTC
>TRBJ2-7|few|-|TRBV18
CASSPLLWTGGDPDEQYF
TGTGCCAGCTCACCGCTGTTGTGGACTGGGGGAGATCCCGATGAGCAGTACTTC
>TRBJ2-3|-|TRBD2|TRBV7-2
CASSPGKGTSGRGTDTQYF
TGTGCCAGCAGCCCGGGGAAAGGGACTAGCGGGCGGGGCACAGATACGCAGTATTTT
>TRBJ2-1|-|-|TRBV6-6
CASSNEQFF
TGTGCCAGCTCCAATGAGCAGTTCTTC
>TRBJ2-7|-|-|TRBV7-2
CASSLGSGSDEQYF
TGTGCCAGCAGCTTAGGGTCCGGGTCCGACGAGCAGTACTTC
>TRBJ1-2|-|-|TRBV6-8
CASRRLRDGNYGYTF
TGTGCCAGCAGGCGACTTCGGGACGGTAACTATGGCTACACCTTC
>TRBJ2-6|-|TRBD1|TRBV6-1
CASSSPINRGAGANVLTF
TGTGCCAGCAGCTCCCCCATTAACAGGGGCGCTGGGGCCAACGTCCTGACTTTC
>TRBJ2-7|-|TRBD2|TRBV7-6
CASSSTSESSYNEQYF
TGTGCCAGCAGTTCCACTAGCGAAAGCTCCTACAATGAGCAGTACTTC
>TRBJ2-1|-|-|TRBV7-7
CASSTDFYNEQFF
TGTGCTAGCAGCACAGACTTTTACAATGAGCAGTTCTTC
>TRBJ2-7|many|TRBD1|TRBV18
CASSQDRVSSYEQYF
TGTGCCAGCTCGCAGGACAGGGTAAGCTCCTACGAGCAGTACTTC
>TRBJ2-4|-|TRBD2|TRBV7-3
CASSKWSGNADTQYF
TGTGCCAGCAGCAAGTGGAGCGGGAATGCAGATACGCAGTACTTC
>TRBJ2-1|few|-|TRBV7-3
CASSLGDRASAYNEQFF
TGTGCCAGCAGCTTAGGGGACCGCGCTAGCGCCTACAATGAGCAGTTCTTC
>TRBJ2-1|-|-|TRBV7-2
CASRAGGFEQFF
TGTGCCAGCAGGGCCGGGGGTTTCGAGCAGTTCTTC
>TRBJ2-1|once|-|TRBV7-2
CASRPEGPSSYNEQFF
TGTGCCAGCAGGCCGGAAGGGCCGAGCTCCTACAATGAGCAGTTCTTC
>TRBJ2-1|once|TRBD2|TRBV19
CASLRTSGIYDEQFF
TGTGCCAGTCTTCGGACTAGCGGGATTTACGATGAGCAGTTCTTC
>TRBJ2-7|-|-|TRBV12-3/TRBV12-4
CASSRPSAYEQYF
TGTGCCAGCAGTAGACCTAGCGCCTACGAGCAGTACTTC
>TRBJ1-2|medium-sized|-|TRBV7-9
CASSLAGGYYGYTF
TGTGCCAGCAGCTTAGCAGGGGGATACTATGGCTACACCTTC
>TRBJ2-4|once|-|TRBV7-2
CASSLAQGGNSPLHF
TGTGCCAGCAGCTTAGCGCAAGGGGGGAATTCACCCCTCCACTTC
>TRBJ2-7|-|-|TRBV28
CASGGPYEQYF
TGTGCCAGCGGGGGTCCCTACGAGCAGTACTTC